Below are 21 T cell receptor beta chains sequenced from a single sample in a study of cytomegalovirus exposure and HLA in healthy donors. The PCR was carried out with 60 Vbeta primers and 13 Jbeta primers. The method was immunoSEQ multiplex PCR; TCRdb's version includes in-frame clones alone and lacks a portion of them. The sample yields about 190,000 clones, about 90% seen once. The sequencing input was PBMCs. The receptors here all came from a man aged 25-45 years in good health and CMV-seronegative.

CDR3 in amino acids: CASSVAGGSTDTQYF. DNA for the CDR3: TGTGCCAGCAGCGTAGCGGGCGGGAGCACAGATACGCAGTATTTT. The chain joins TRBV9 to TRBJ2-3; D is perhaps TRBD2 (5 bases). The CDR3 covers 15 residues. Germline assignment: CDR1 SGDLS and CDR2 YYNGEE. V lost 0 bases and J lost 0, with 8 bases in between.

The chain recombines TRBV7-9 with TRBJ2-2; D might be TRBD2 (6 bases). Trimming removed 6 bases at V and 2 bases at J, with 16 bases between. CDR1 is SEHNR, CDR2 FQNEAQ, per germline (reference sequence). The CDR3 contains 16 residues. The CDR3 region has the DNA TGTGCCAGCAGTCCAATCGTGGGGGGTAACACCGGGGAGCTGTTTTTT. Protein sequence: CASSPIVGGNTGELFF.

A remark on this clone: A read error may produce the germline difference seen at one junction end. This chain joins TRBV7-9 and TRBJ2-2; D is perhaps TRBD1 (5 bases). The length of the CDR3 is 16 residues. The germline gives CDR1 SEHNR, CDR2 FQNEAQ (reference sequence). The CDR3 DNA is TGTTCCAGCAGCCCAAGCCGACAGTCGAACACCGGGGAGCTGTTTTTT. Amino acids: CSSSPSRQSNTGELFF. The full variable domain, completed using reference TRBV7-9 and TRBJ2-2, is DTGVSQNPRHKITKRGQNVTFRCDPISEHNRLYWYRQTLGQGPEFLTYFQNEAQLEKSRLLSDRFSAERPKGSFSTLEIQRTEQGDSAMYLCSSSPSRQSNTGELFFGEGSRLTVL.

The rearrangement links TRBV19 to TRBJ2-7, with 12 bases matching TRBD1. The V segment lost 5 bases and the J segment 2 bases; nucleotides outside the gene matches: 4. This CDR3 has 15 residues. Germline CDR1 is LNHDA and CDR2 is SQIVND (reference sequence). The DNA for the CDR3 is TGTGCCAGTAGTTCGTGGGACAGGGGGCCCTACGAGCAGTACTTC. This codes for CASSSWDRGPYEQYF.

The V and J genes are TRBV2 and TRBJ1-6; D perhaps matches TRBD1 (6 bases). CDR3 length: 14 residues. V gave up 7 bases and J gave up 10 bases, with 17 bases separating them. Germline CDR1 reads SNHLY; CDR2 reads FYNNEI. CDR3 protein: CASITGWGYSPLHF. The CDR3 nucleotides read TGTGCCAGCATTACAGGGTGGGGGTACTCACCCCTCCACTTT.

A few counts support this clone. V is TRBV6-4 and J is TRBJ2-3, with a weak D call TRBD2 (6 bases). CDR1 MRHNA and CDR2 SNTAGT come from the germline V gene. The CDR3 consists of 14 residues. Trimming cost V 2 bases and J 4 bases, with 10 bases left between them. CDR3 DNA: TGTGCCAGCAGTGACGTTAGCGGTGCAGATACGCAGTATTTT. Translated, it gives CASSDVSGADTQYF.

The V gene is TRBV28, the J gene TRBJ1-5, with 9 bases aligning to TRBD1. Germline CDR1 and CDR2: MDHEN and SYDVKM. This CDR3 comprises 15 residues. Trimming removed 6 bases from V and 6 bases from J; junction bases left unmatched: 9. The CDR3 is CASSPSGQGSQPQHF. The CDR3 DNA reads TGTGCCAGCAGCCCTTCAGGACAGGGGAGTCAGCCCCAGCATTTT.

This chain uses TRBV7-8 with TRBJ2-3; D is unclear. The CDR3 consists of 13 residues. Germline CDR1 and CDR2: SGHVS and FQNEAQ. V gave up 3 bases and J gave up 4 bases, with 8 bases separating them. The CDR3 spells CASSFPRADTQYF. CDR3 in DNA: TGTGCCAGCAGCTTTCCCCGGGCAGATACGCAGTATTTT.

J is TRBJ1-2 and V is TRBV7-9; 9 bases agree with TRBD1. Trimming cost V 4 bases and J 6 bases; bases outside gene matches: 9. Germline V lookup: CDR1 SEHNR, CDR2 FQNEAQ (reference sequence). The CDR3 loop spans 15 amino acids. The CDR3 is CASSSHRGPRDGYTF. CDR3 in DNA: TGTGCCAGCAGCTCGCACAGGGGGCCGAGGGATGGCTACACCTTC.

This rearrangement joins TRBV28 to TRBJ2-1, with 7 bases lining up with TRBD2. The CDR3 loop spans 15 amino acids. The V gene end was trimmed by 3 bases and the J gene end by 5 bases; junction bases not matched to a gene: 7. Germline-derived CDR1 and CDR2 are MDHEN and SYDVKM. The CDR3 region is CASSLGVGGNNEQFF. Here the CDR3 DNA reads TGTGCCAGCAGTTTGGGGGTGGGGGGGAACAATGAGCAGTTCTTC.

The rearrangement uses TRBV28 and TRBJ2-5; TRBD1 agrees at 9 bases. The CDR3 length is 14 residues. CDR1 is MDHEN and CDR2 is SYDVKM in the germline V gene. Trimming removed 5 bases from V and 2 bases from J; junction bases left unmatched: 3. The CDR3 sequence: CASSRDRAQETQYF. CDR3 bases: TGTGCCAGCAGTCGGGACAGGGCTCAAGAGACCCAGTACTTC.

A note on this clone: Other nucleotide sequences in the sample specify the same CDR3. The gene calls are TRBV5-1 and TRBJ2-1; 14 bases agree with TRBD2. Germline-derived CDR1 and CDR2 are SGHRS and YFSETQ. The CDR3 runs 16 residues. V lost 5 bases to trimming and J lost 1 base; unmatched junction nucleotides: 2. The CDR3 region has the DNA TGCGCCAGCAGTCGGACTAGCGGGGGGTCCTACAATGAGCAGTTCTTC. This encodes CASSRTSGGSYNEQFF. The whole variable domain, remainder taken from reference TRBV5-1 and TRBJ2-1, is KAGVTQTPRYLIKTRGQQVTLSCSPISGHRSVSWYQQTPGQGLQFLFEYFSETQRNKGNFPGRFSGRQFSNSRSEMNVSTLELGDSALYLCASSRTSGGSYNEQFFGPGTRLTVL.

V and J are TRBV5-4 and TRBJ2-1; 8 bases map to TRBD1. Germline lookup yields CDR1 SGHNT and CDR2 YYREEE (reference sequence). This CDR3 has 13 residues. V lost 3 bases, J lost 8 bases, and 4 bases stayed unmatched. This chain's CDR3 is CASSSDRVDEQFF. The CDR3 DNA reads as TGTGCCAGCAGCTCGGACAGGGTAGATGAGCAGTTCTTC.

The chain joins TRBV7-9 to TRBJ2-1, with 9 bases aligning to TRBD2. V dropped 2 bases and J dropped 7; count of bases not matched to a gene: 15. The length of the CDR3 is 18 residues. Germline-derived CDR1 and CDR2 are SEHNR and FQNEAQ (reference sequence). The DNA of the CDR3 is TGTGCCAGCAGCTTATCCCTTAAGTGGCGGGAGGGCCGTAATGAGCAGTTCTTC. Translated: CASSLSLKWREGRNEQFF.

This clone was observed a single time. The chain combines TRBV6-5 with TRBJ2-2; 11 nucleotides match TRBD1. Per the germline V gene, CDR1 is MNHEY and CDR2 is SVGAGI. V was pared by 3 bases and J by 7 bases, with 4 bases of the junction left unmatched. The CDR3 contains 15 residues. The CDR3 here is CASSYGTGGDGELFF. CDR3 bases: TGTGCCAGCAGTTATGGGACAGGGGGTGACGGGGAGCTGTTTTTT.

The J gene is TRBJ2-7, the V gene TRBV7-8; D might be TRBD1 (6 bases). CDR1 is SGHVS and CDR2 is FQNEAQ in the germline V gene. CDR3 length: 13 residues. V lost 0 bases, J lost 6 bases, and 9 bases lay in between. The CDR3 DNA is TGTGCCAGCAGCTTAGCACAGGGTATCGAGCAGTACTTC. This translates into CASSLAQGIEQYF.

J is TRBJ2-3 and V is TRBV5-4; perhaps TRBD1 as D (6 bases). The V gene lost 0 bases and the J gene lost 5 bases, with 16 bases spanning the gap. This CDR3 is 16 amino acids long. Looked up from germline, CDR1 is SGHNT and CDR2 is YYREEE (reference sequence). Written as DNA, the CDR3 is TGTGCCAGCAGCTTGGGTGGGGGCTTGCTTGGAGATACGCAGTATTTT. This encodes CASSLGGGLLGDTQYF.

This clone occurred once. The CDR3, as DNA: TGTGCCAGCAGTTCCTTCAGCGGGGGCGAGACAGATACGCAGTATTTT. It yields the protein CASSSFSGGETDTQYF. This chain links TRBV6-5 with TRBJ2-3; TRBD2 matches at 8 bases. Germline CDR1 is MNHEY and CDR2 is SVGAGI. The junction had 9 bases not matched to a gene; V was cut back by 4 bases and J by 3 bases. The CDR3 totals 16 residues.

With respect to this clone: Sequence at one end of the junction differs from germline and may be a read error. V gene TRBV19 combines with J gene TRBJ2-6; D is perhaps TRBD1 (5 bases). CDR3 size: 13 residues. CDR1 and CDR2 from the germline V gene are LNHDA and SQIVND (reference sequence). The CDR3 region is CASGGSGANGLTF. The DNA for the CDR3 is TGTGCCAGTGGCGGATCTGGGGCCAACGGCCTGACTTTC.

The CDR3: CASSLKAGWDTEAFF. CDR3 nucleotide sequence: TGTGCCAGCAGCTTAAAAGCAGGGTGGGACACTGAAGCTTTCTTT. This rearrangement joins TRBV7-8 to TRBJ1-1; TRBD1 might be the D (5 bases). The CDR3 has 15 residues. Trimming shortened V by 2 bases and J by 3 bases, and 13 bases separated the two germline ends. Germline CDR1 SGHVS, CDR2 FQNEAQ.

The chain is built from TRBV7-9 and TRBJ2-7; no definite D call. The CDR3 totals 12 residues. V was shortened by 5 bases and J by 1 base, with 6 bases between the two germline ends. CDR1 is SEHNR and CDR2 is FQNEAQ in the germline V gene (reference sequence). The CDR3 region is CASSLTSYEQYF. The CDR3 DNA follows: TGTGCCAGCAGCCTGACATCCTACGAGCAGTACTTC.